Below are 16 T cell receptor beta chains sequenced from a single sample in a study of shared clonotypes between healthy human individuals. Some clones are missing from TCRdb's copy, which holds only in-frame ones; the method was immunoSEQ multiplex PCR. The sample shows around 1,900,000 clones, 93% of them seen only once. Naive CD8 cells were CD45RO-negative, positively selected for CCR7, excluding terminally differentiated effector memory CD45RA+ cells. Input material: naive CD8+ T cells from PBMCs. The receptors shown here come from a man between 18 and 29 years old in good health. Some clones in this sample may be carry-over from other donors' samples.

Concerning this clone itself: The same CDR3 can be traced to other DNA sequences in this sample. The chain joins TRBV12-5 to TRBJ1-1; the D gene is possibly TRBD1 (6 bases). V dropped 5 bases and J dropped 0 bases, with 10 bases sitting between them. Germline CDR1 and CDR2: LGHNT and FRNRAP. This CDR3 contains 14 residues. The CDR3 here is CASGLSGVNTEAFF. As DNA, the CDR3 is TGTGCTAGTGGTCTCTCAGGGGTGAACACTGAAGCTTTCTTT. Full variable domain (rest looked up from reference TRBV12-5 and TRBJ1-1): DARVTQTPRHKVTEMGQEVTMRCQPILGHNTVFWYRQTMMQGLELLAYFRNRAPLDDSGMPKDRFSAEMPDATLATLKIQPSEPRDSAVYFCASGLSGVNTEAFFGQGTRLTVV.

The CDR3 nucleotides read TGTGCCAGCAGCCTAGGCCCGGGGACTAGTTTGGATACGCAGTATTTT. Protein sequence: CASSLGPGTSLDTQYF. The chain couples TRBV11-2 to TRBJ2-3; 8 bases line up with TRBD2. V dropped 5 bases and J dropped 6; count of bases not matched to a gene: 13. This CDR3 contains 16 residues. Germline CDR1 SGHAT, CDR2 FQNNGV.

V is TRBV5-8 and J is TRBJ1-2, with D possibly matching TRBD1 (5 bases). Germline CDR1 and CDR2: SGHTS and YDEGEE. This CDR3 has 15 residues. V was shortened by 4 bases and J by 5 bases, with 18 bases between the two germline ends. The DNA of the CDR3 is TGTGCCAGCAGCGTGAGGACACGAATAGATTATGGCTACACCTTC. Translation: CASSVRTRIDYGYTF. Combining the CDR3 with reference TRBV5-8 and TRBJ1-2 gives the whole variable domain EAGVTQSPTHLIKTRGQQATLRCSPISGHTSVYWYQQALGLGLQFLLWYDEGEERNRGNFPPRFSGRQFPNYSSELNVNALELEDSALYLCASSVRTRIDYGYTFGSGTRLTVV.

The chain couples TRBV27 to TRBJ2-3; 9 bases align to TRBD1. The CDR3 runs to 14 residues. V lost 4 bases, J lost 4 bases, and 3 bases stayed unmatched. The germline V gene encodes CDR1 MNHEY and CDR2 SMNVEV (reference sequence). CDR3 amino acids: CASSWDRDADTQYF. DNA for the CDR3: TGTGCCAGCAGTTGGGACAGGGACGCAGATACGCAGTATTTT.

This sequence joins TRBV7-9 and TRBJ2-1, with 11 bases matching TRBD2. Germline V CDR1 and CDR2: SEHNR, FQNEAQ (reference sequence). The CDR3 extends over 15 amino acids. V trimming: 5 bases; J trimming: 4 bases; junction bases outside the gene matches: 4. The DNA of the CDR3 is TGTGCCAGCAGCGCGGGACTAGCGGCGTACAATGAGCAGTTCTTC. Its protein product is CASSAGLAAYNEQFF.

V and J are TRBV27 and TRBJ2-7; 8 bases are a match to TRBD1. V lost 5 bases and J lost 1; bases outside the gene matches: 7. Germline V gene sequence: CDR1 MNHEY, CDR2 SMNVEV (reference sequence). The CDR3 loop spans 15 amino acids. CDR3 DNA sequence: TGTGCCAGCAGTCCCGAAGGACAGGGATCCTACGAGCAGTACTTC. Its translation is CASSPEGQGSYEQYF.

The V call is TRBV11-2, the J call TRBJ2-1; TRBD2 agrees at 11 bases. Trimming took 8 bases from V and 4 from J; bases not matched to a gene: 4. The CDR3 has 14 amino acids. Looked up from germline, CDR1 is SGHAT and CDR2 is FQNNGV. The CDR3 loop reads CASSTSGKYNEQFF. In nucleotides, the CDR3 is TGTGCCAGCTCGACTAGCGGGAAATACAATGAGCAGTTCTTC.

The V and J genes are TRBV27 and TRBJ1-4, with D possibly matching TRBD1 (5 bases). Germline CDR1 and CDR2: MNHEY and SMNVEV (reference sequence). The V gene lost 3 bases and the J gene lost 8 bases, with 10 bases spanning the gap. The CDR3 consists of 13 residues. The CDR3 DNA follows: TGTGCCAGCAGTTTCCTAAGGGACGAAAAACTGTTTTTT. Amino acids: CASSFLRDEKLFF. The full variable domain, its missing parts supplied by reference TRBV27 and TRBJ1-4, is EAQVTQNPRYLITVTGKKLTVTCSQNMNHEYMSWYRQDPGLGLRQIYYSMNVEVTDKGDVPEGYKVSRKEKRNFPLILESPSPNQTSLYFCASSFLRDEKLFFGSGTQLSVL.

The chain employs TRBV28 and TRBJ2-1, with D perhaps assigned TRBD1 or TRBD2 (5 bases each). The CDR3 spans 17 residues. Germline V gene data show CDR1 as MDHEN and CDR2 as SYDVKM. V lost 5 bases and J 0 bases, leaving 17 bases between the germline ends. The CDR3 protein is CASSLAPWGSSYNEQFF. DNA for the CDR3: TGTGCCAGCAGTCTGGCCCCGTGGGGGAGCTCCTACAATGAGCAGTTCTTC.

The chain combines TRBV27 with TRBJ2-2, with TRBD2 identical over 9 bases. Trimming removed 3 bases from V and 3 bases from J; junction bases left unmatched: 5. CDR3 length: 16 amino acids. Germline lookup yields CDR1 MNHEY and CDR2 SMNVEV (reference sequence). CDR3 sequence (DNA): TGTGCCAGCAGTTTGGATAGCGGGAGTCACACCGGGGAGCTGTTTTTT. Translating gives CASSLDSGSHTGELFF.

CDR3 in amino acids: CASSLAQGGQYF. In DNA, the CDR3 is TGTGCCAGCAGCTTAGCGCAAGGTGGCCAGTACTTC. The V gene is TRBV7-9, the J gene TRBJ2-5; D unclear. Trimming cost V 0 bases and J 10 bases, with 9 bases left between them. CDR1 is SEHNR, CDR2 FQNEAQ, per germline (reference sequence). The CDR3 length is 12 residues.

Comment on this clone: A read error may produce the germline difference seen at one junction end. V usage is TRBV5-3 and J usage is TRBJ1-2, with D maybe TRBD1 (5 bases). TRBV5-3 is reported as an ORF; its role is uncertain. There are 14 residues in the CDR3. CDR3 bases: TGTGCCAGCAGCTTGGCTTCCGGGGCCGGAGGCTACACCTTC. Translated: CASSLASGAGGYTF.

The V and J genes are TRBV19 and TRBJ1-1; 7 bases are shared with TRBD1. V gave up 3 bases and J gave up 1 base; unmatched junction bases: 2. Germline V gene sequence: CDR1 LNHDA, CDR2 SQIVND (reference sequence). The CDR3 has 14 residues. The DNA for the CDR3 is TGTGCCAGTAGTATGGGGACAGAGAACACTGAAGCTTTCTTT. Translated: CASSMGTENTEAFF.

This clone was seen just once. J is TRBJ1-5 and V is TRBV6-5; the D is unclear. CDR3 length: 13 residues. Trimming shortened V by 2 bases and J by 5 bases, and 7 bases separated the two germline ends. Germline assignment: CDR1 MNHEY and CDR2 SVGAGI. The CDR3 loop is CASSYGVHQPQHF. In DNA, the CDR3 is TGTGCCAGCAGTTACGGAGTACATCAGCCCCAGCATTTT.

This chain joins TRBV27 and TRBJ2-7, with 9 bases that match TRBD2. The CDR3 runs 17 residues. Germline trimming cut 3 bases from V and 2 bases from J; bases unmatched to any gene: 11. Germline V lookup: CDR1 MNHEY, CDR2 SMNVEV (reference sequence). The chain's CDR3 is CASSFYPRTSETYEQYF. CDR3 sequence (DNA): TGTGCCAGCAGTTTCTATCCCCGGACTAGCGAGACCTACGAGCAGTACTTC.

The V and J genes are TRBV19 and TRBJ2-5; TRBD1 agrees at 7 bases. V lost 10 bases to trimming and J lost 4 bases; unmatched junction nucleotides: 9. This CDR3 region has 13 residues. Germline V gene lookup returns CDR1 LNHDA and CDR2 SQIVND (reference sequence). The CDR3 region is CATRQGVRETQYF. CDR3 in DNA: TGTGCCACCCGACAGGGAGTTCGAGAGACCCAGTACTTC.